This T cell receptor (beta chain) was recorded in a study of blood T cells in healthy people across ages. Overall study results and limits: Diversity was higher, and naive CD4+ cells more numerous, in long-lived donors than in aged donors.

CDR1 is MDHEN, CDR2 SYDVKM, per germline. The germline V and J ends were trimmed by 2 bases and 11 bases, with 15 bases remaining between them. This CDR3 is 14 amino acids long. Of note for this clonotype: The antigen is not known.

Sample-barcoded 5' priming and a J-beta primer mix drove a second PCR of roughly 6 to 12 cycles. TCRdb used MiXCR to reprocess the 5' RACE reads, holding one entry per CDR3 protein. Here the sample spans about 1.4 million distinct CDR3 sequences, almost 60% being singletons. The J gene is TRBJ1-4, the V gene TRBV28, with a weak D call TRBD1 (5 bases). This receptor was obtained from a man aged 18 to 30 in good health. The sequenced material came from blood. This CDR3 reads CASSLGGDLEKLFF. In nucleotides, the CDR3 is TGTGCCAGCAGTTTAGGGGGGGATCTGGAGAAACTGTTTTTT.